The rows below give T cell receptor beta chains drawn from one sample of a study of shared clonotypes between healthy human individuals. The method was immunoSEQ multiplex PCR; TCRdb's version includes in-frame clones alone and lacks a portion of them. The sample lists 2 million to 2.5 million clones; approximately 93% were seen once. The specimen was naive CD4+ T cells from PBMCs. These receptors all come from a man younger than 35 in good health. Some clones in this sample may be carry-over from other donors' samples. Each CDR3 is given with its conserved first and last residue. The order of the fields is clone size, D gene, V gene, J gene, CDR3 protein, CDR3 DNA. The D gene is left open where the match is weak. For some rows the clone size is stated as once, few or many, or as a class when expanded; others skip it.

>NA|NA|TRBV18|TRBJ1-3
CASPSDASDSGNTIYF
TGTGCCAGCCCTTCAGATGCCTCGGACTCTGGAAACACCATATATTTT
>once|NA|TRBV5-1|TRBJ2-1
CASRTDHFSYNEQFF
TGCGCCAGCAGGACAGATCACTTCTCCTACAATGAGCAGTTCTTC
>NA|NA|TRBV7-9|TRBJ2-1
CASSAQGGVYNEQFF
TGTGCCAGCAGCGCCCAGGGGGGAGTCTACAATGAGCAGTTCTTC
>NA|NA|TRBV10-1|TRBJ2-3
CATRTGRRGTQYF
TGCGCCACCCGCACAGGGAGGCGCGGTACGCAGTATTTT
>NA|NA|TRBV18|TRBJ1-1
CASSRGVMNTEAFF
TGTGCCAGCTCACGTGGGGTCATGAACACTGAAGCTTTCTTT
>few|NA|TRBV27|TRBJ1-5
CASSLTVSQPQHF
TGTGCCAGCAGTCTAACGGTATCTCAGCCCCAGCATTTT
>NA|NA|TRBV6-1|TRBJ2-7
CASNSGAFYEQYF
TGTGCCAGCAACTCAGGGGCCTTCTACGAGCAGTACTTC
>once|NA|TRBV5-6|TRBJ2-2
CASSRDNTGELFF
TGTGCCAGCAGCCGGGACAACACCGGGGAGCTGTTTTTT
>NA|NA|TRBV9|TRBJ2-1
CASSPLARNEQFF
TGTGCCAGCAGCCCTCTAGCCCGGAATGAGCAGTTCTTC
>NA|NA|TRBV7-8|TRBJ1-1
CASSLRTANTEAFF
TGTGCCAGCAGCTTGAGGACAGCCAACACTGAAGCTTTCTTT
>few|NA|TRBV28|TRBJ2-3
CASSPYTDTQYF
TGTGCCAGCAGTCCTTACACAGATACGCAGTATTTT
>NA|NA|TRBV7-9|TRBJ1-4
CASSRSQGEEKLFF
TGTGCCAGCAGCCGATCCCAGGGCGAAGAAAAACTGTTTTTT
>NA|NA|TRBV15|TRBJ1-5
CATSRDHGAQHF
TGTGCCACCAGCAGAGATCACGGGGCCCAGCATTTT
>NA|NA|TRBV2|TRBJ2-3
CASSEYVGTQYF
TGTGCCAGCAGTGAATATGTAGGTACGCAGTATTTT
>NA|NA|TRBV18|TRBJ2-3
CASSPGTLDNTQYF
TGTGCCAGCTCACCAGGGACCCTCGATAATACGCAGTATTTT
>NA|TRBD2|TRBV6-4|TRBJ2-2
CASRRLAGGAGELFF
TGTGCCAGCAGACGACTAGCGGGGGGGGCCGGGGAGCTGTTTTTT
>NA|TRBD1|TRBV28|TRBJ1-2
CASSSDRGPQPEYGYTF
TGTGCCAGCAGTTCCGACAGGGGCCCCCAACCGGAGTATGGCTACACCTTC
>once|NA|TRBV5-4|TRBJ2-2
CASTKFKNTGELFF
TGTGCCAGCACCAAATTTAAGAACACCGGGGAGCTGTTTTTT
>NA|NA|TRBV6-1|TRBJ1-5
CASSEGTNSNQPQHF
TGTGCCAGCAGTGAAGGCACGAATAGCAATCAGCCCCAGCATTTT
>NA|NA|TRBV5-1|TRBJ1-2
CASTNPRSPGGYTF
TGCGCCAGCACTAACCCGCGCTCCCCAGGAGGCTACACCTTC
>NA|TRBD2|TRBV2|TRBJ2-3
CASSAPLAGGVDTQYF
TGTGCCAGCAGTGCACCTCTAGCGGGAGGGGTAGATACGCAGTATTTT
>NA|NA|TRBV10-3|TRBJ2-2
CAISELWGAGELFF
TGTGCCATCAGTGAGCTGTGGGGAGCCGGGGAGCTGTTTTTT
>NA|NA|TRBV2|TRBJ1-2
CASSEGGYGYTF
TGTGCCAGCAGTGAGGGCGGATATGGCTACACCTTC
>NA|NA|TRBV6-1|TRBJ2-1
CASRGGYNEQFF
TGTGCCAGCAGGGGGGGATACAATGAGCAGTTCTTC
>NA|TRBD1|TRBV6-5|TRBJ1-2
CASSYGQGEGYTF
TGTGCCAGCAGTTACGGACAGGGTGAAGGCTACACCTTC
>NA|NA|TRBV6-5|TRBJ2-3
CASSGGHTSTDTQYF
TGTGCCAGCAGCGGGGGACATACTAGCACAGATACGCAGTATTTT
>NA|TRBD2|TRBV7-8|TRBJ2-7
CASSLARLYSLAAGEQYF
TGTGCCAGCAGCTTAGCGCGATTATACAGTCTAGCGGCCGGCGAGCAGTACTTC
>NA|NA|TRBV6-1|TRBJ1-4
CASRSWRTTNEKLFF
TGTGCCAGCAGATCTTGGCGGACGACTAATGAAAAACTGTTTTTT
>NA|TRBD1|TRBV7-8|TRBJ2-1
CASSPRRDRLYNEQFF
TGTGCCAGCAGCCCCCGACGGGACAGGCTTTACAATGAGCAGTTCTTC
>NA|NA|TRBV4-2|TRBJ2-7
CASSTIPPYEQYF
TGTGCCAGCAGCACAATCCCCCCCTACGAGCAGTACTTC
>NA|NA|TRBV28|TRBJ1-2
CASSLQGYYGYTF
TGTGCCAGCAGTTTACAGGGGTACTATGGCTACACCTTC
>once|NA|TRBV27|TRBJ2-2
CASSRGYTNTGELFF
TGTGCCAGCAGTCGCGGGTATACGAACACCGGGGAGCTGTTTTTT
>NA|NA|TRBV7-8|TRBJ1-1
CASSRQNTEAFF
TGTGCCAGCAGCCGACAGAACACTGAAGCTTTCTTT
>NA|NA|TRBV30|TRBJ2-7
CAWSVNVGLEQYF
TGTGCCTGGAGTGTAAATGTGGGTCTCGAGCAGTACTTC
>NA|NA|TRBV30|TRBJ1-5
CAWSDFSSDQPQHF
TGTGCCTGGAGCGACTTCTCGAGTGATCAGCCCCAGCATTTT
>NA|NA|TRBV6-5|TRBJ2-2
CASSYYRNTGELFF
TGTGCCAGCAGTTACTACAGGAACACCGGGGAGCTGTTTTTT
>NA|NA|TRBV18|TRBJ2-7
CASSRSSYEQYF
TGTGCCAGCTCCCGGAGCTCCTACGAGCAGTACTTC
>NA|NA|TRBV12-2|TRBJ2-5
CASRHNLADTYQETQYF
TGTGCAAGTCGCCATAATTTAGCGGACACGTACCAAGAGACCCAGTACTTC
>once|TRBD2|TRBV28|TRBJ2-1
CASIPGGVTVNNEQFF
TGTGCCAGCATTCCGGGGGGGGTGACAGTCAACAATGAGCAGTTCTTC
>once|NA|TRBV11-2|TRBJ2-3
CASSLPKSLPDTQYF
TGTGCCAGCAGCTTACCCAAGAGTCTCCCAGATACGCAGTATTTT
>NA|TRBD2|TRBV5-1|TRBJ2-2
CASRGLAGVTGELFF
TGCGCCAGCAGGGGACTAGCGGGAGTTACCGGGGAGCTGTTTTTT
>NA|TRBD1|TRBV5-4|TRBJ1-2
CASSSGQGSLYGYTF
TGTGCCAGCAGCTCAGGACAGGGTAGCCTCTATGGCTACACCTTC
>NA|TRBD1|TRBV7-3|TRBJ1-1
CASSSGTGTTGGTEAFF
TGTGCCAGCAGCAGCGGGACAGGGACAACCGGGGGCACTGAAGCTTTCTTT
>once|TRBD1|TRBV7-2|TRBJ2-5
CASSSAARGETQYF
TGTGCCAGCAGCTCTGCGGCCAGGGGGGAGACCCAGTACTTC
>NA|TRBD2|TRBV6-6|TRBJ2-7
CASTDSGTSGSYEQYF
TGTGCCAGCACCGACTCCGGGACTAGCGGCTCCTACGAGCAGTACTTC
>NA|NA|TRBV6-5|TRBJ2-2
CASRRSDTGELFF
TGTGCCAGCCGCCGTTCGGACACCGGGGAGCTGTTTTTT
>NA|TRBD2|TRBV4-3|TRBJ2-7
CASSPGLAGVNEQYF
TGCGCCAGCAGCCCGGGACTAGCGGGAGTAAACGAGCAGTACTTC
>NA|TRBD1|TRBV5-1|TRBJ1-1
CASSSRDSNTEAFF
TGCGCCAGCAGCAGTCGGGACAGCAACACTGAAGCTTTCTTT